This T cell receptor (beta chain) was profiled in a study of T-cell memory formation after mild COVID-19. About the study: TCR clustering was largely donor specific. Study conclusions and caveats: Later expanders leaned CD4+, whereas clones that contracted between day 15 and 85 were balanced CD4/CD8. Contracting CD4+ clones lay largely in CM and EM, with CD8+ ones residing in EMRA. Certain responding clones were present in pre-infection memory, suggesting participation of cross-reactive memory.

A word on this clonotype: What it binds is not known.

CDR3 size: 13 residues. The V gene lost 6 bases and the J gene lost 0 bases, with 8 bases spanning the gap. Germline V gene sequence: CDR1 SEHNR, CDR2 FQNEAQ (reference sequence). TCRdb called the 5' RACE reads again in MiXCR, with one record for every CDR3 protein. There are fewer than 600,000 distinct CDR3 sequences in the sample; 20% to 25% occur only once, and about 8.4% lies in the top ten. The receptor was derived from an adult woman who had mild COVID-19 (a few samples of this study predate the infection). Cell type and time point are not known. The V gene is TRBV7-9, the J gene TRBJ1-1; maybe TRBD1 (6 bases). The sample comprised PBMCs or a T cell subset sorted from them (not recorded which). The CDR3 DNA reads TGTGCCAGCAGACAGGGATTGAACACTGAAGCTTTCTTT. Translation gives CASRQGLNTEAFF.